A single T cell receptor (beta chain) is shown here with its context. The antigen remains undetermined. The data were obtained in a study of T-cell memory formation after mild COVID-19. Study-level information: Largely, TCR clusters stayed within a single donor. General observations from the study: Second-wave clones reaching peak frequency on day 37 lacked confirmed SARS-CoV-2 specificity. Among CD4+ contracting clones, most were CM and EM, and CD8+ ones EMRA.

TCRdb analysed the 5' RACE reads with MiXCR anew, one entry per CDR3 protein. The sample carries 450,000 to 700,000 distinct CDR3 sequences, under 20% recorded once. Material: PBMCs or a T cell subset sorted from them (not recorded which). The TCR was taken from an adult woman who had mild COVID-19 (a few samples of this study predate the infection). Cell type and time point are not known.

The CDR3 protein is CSVEGREAYGYTF. The CDR3 bases are TGCAGCGTTGAGGGCAGGGAGGCCTATGGCTACACCTTC. The chain has TRBV29-1 and TRBJ1-2, with D maybe TRBD1 (5 bases). This CDR3 has 13 amino acids. Trimming shortened V by 3 bases and J by 4 bases, and 12 bases separated the two germline ends. The V gene's germline CDR1 is SQVTM and CDR2 ANQGSEA.